This T cell receptor (beta chain) was recorded in a study of control samples from healthy donors and cancer patients. J gave up 2 bases and V 5 bases, and 3 bases lay outside the gene matches. This CDR3 region has 15 residues. The germline V gene encodes CDR1 SEHNR and CDR2 FQNEAQ (reference sequence). TCRdb's copy holds only in-frame clones and misses some; the assay was immunoSEQ multiplex PCR. The table lists 150,000 to 200,000 clones, approximately 90% of them singletons. V usage is TRBV7-9 and J usage is TRBJ2-1, with TRBD2 identical over 10 bases. This clonotype was sampled from a woman aged 25 to 39 in good health. Sequences were obtained from blood. This CDR3 reads CASSRTSGPYNEQFF. The CDR3, as DNA: TGTGCCAGCAGCCGGACTAGCGGTCCCTACAATGAGCAGTTCTTC.